What follows are 31 T cell receptor beta chains derived from one specimen sequenced in a study of cytomegalovirus exposure and HLA in healthy donors. Profiled with immunoSEQ multiplex PCR; TCRdb holds only in-frame clones, not every one. The sample includes about 180,000 clones, around 85% seen only once; the top ten take about 16%. Specimen: PBMCs. All receptors come from a young man in good health and CMV-seropositive.

The CDR3 bases are TGTGCCAGTACTCCAGGGGTGAGCACCGGGGAGCTGTTTTTT. Translating it yields CASTPGVSTGELFF. The chain joins TRBV7-8 to TRBJ2-2; the D gene is possibly TRBD1 (6 bases). The ends were cut back, 9 bases at V and 4 bases at J, with 15 bases in the middle. Germline assignment: CDR1 SGHVS and CDR2 FQNEAQ. This CDR3 has 14 amino acids.

The rearrangement joins TRBV6-5 to TRBJ1-1; D might be TRBD1 (6 bases). This CDR3 has 13 amino acids. The V gene's germline CDR1 is MNHEY and CDR2 SVGAGI. The ends were cut back, 2 bases at V and 6 bases at J, with 10 bases in the middle. For the CDR3, the DNA is TGTGCCAGCAGTTACGGCCAGGGGTCTGAAGCTTTCTTT. This codes for CASSYGQGSEAFF.

The CDR3, as DNA: TGTGCCAGCAGTTTTCGCCAGTTAGCCCCCCTCCACTTT. Residues: CASSFRQLAPLHF. The chain is built from TRBV28 and TRBJ1-6, with no clear D. V lost 3 bases, J lost 13 bases, and 13 bases lay in between. The CDR3 sequence is 13 residues long. Germline values: CDR1 MDHEN, CDR2 SYDVKM.

With respect to this clone: Its ends do not fully match the called genes, so a read error is possible. The V and J genes are TRBV14 and TRBJ1-2; D unresolved. This CDR3 has 13 amino acids. Germline V gene sequence: CDR1 SGHDN, CDR2 FVKESK. The CDR3 DNA reads TGTGCCAGCAGCCTCCTAGGAACCCCCGATCGGGCCTTC. It is translated as CASSLLGTPDRAF.

The CDR3 loop is CASSIEGVNIQYF. DNA of the CDR3: TGTGCCAGTAGTATCGAGGGGGTAAACATTCAGTACTTC. The V gene is TRBV19, the J gene TRBJ2-4, with a possible D match to TRBD1 (6 bases). The germline V and J ends were trimmed by 3 bases and 6 bases, with 9 bases remaining between them. CDR1 is LNHDA, CDR2 SQIVND, per germline (reference sequence). There are 13 residues in the CDR3.

This chain links TRBV30 with TRBJ2-7, with TRBD2 as a possible D gene (6 bases). V was cut by 4 bases and J by 4 bases, with 14 bases left in between. The CDR3 has 13 amino acids. Germline CDR1 reads GTSNPN; CDR2 reads SVGIG (reference sequence). The CDR3 DNA is TGTGCCTGGAATCTTCCAGGGAGGTACGAGCAGTACTTC. This gives the protein CAWNLPGRYEQYF. The variable domain in full, completed from reference TRBV30 and TRBJ2-7, reads SQTIHQWPATLVQPVGSPLSLECTVEGTSNPNLYWYRQAAGRGLQLLFYSVGIGQISSEVPQNLSASRPQDRQFILSSKKLLLSDSGFYLCAWNLPGRYEQYFGPGTRLTVT.

This chain connects TRBV29-1 to TRBJ2-7, with 7 bases aligning to TRBD2. Per the germline V gene, CDR1 is SQVTM and CDR2 is ANQGSEA. The CDR3 totals 13 residues. With V trimmed by 1 base and J by 4 bases, 4 bases remained unmatched. CDR3 sequence (DNA): TGCAGCGTTGAAGGGGGGGGATTGTACGAGCAGTACTTC. Translated, it gives CSVEGGGLYEQYF.

The V gene is TRBV4-1, the J gene TRBJ1-1; D is possibly TRBD1 (6 bases). The CDR3 runs 16 residues. Between the trimmed V and J ends, which lost 4 bases and 3 bases, there was a span of 18 bases. The V gene's germline CDR1 is MGHRA and CDR2 YSYEKL. CDR3: CASSPQGFATYTEAFF. CDR3 DNA sequence: TGCGCCAGCAGCCCACAGGGTTTCGCTACGTACACTGAAGCTTTCTTT.

The chain couples TRBV6-6 to TRBJ2-7, with 11 bases matching TRBD1. The trim removed 6 bases at V and 5 bases at J, leaving 9 bases unmatched. The CDR3 consists of 15 residues. Germline V CDR1 and CDR2: MNHNY, SVGAGI (reference sequence). Written as DNA, the CDR3 is TGTGCCAGCAGAAAACCGGGACAGGGGGTAAACGAGCAGTACTTC. This codes for CASRKPGQGVNEQYF.

CDR3 residues: CASSLDRVVNEQYF. In nucleotides, the CDR3 is TGTGCCAGCAGCTTAGATCGGGTCGTGAACGAGCAGTACTTC. The chain couples TRBV11-2 to TRBJ2-7; D gene unclear. The germline gives CDR1 SGHAT, CDR2 FQNNGV. V dropped 0 bases and J dropped 5 bases, with 11 bases sitting between them. CDR3 length: 14 amino acids.

This clone appeared a single time. The chain is built from TRBV30 and TRBJ2-5, with 9 bases lining up with TRBD1. The germline V gene has CDR1 GTSNPN and CDR2 SVGIG (reference sequence). There are 14 residues in the CDR3. V gave up 5 bases and J gave up 3 bases; unmatched junction bases: 7. CDR3 sequence (DNA): TGTGCCTGGGGGGGGACAGGGAGGAAAGAGACCCAGTACTTC. Translation gives CAWGGTGRKETQYF.

The chain has TRBV19 and TRBJ2-1; no definite D call. Trimming left V 0 bases short and J 4 bases short, with 4 bases between. The CDR3 is 13 residues long. The germline V gene has CDR1 LNHDA and CDR2 SQIVND (reference sequence). CDR3 in DNA: TGTGCCAGTAGTATAGATCCTTACAATGAGCAGTTCTTC. It translates to CASSIDPYNEQFF.

The J gene is TRBJ2-7, the V gene TRBV27; D is unresolved. The CDR3 spans 13 residues. Germline CDR1 reads MNHEY; CDR2 reads SMNVEV (reference sequence). Trimming stripped 3 bases from V and 2 bases from J, with 8 bases between. The CDR3 spells CASSLARPYEQYF. CDR3 in DNA: TGTGCCAGCAGTTTGGCCAGGCCCTACGAGCAGTACTTC.

This clone showed up just once. The J gene is TRBJ2-5, the V gene TRBV4-1; tentatively, D is TRBD1 (5 bases). V was cut by 1 base and J by 0 bases, with 12 bases left in between. Germline V gives CDR1 MGHRA, CDR2 YSYEKL. This CDR3 has 16 residues. The CDR3 is CASSQGGRTYQETQYF. The CDR3 bases are TGCGCCAGCAGCCAAGGGGGCAGAACGTACCAAGAGACCCAGTACTTC.

CDR3 region: CASSPTAMNTEAFF. The CDR3 nucleotides read TGTGCCAGCAGCCCGACTGCGATGAACACTGAAGCTTTCTTT. The chain joins TRBV28 to TRBJ1-1; the D is unclear. V was shortened by 6 bases and J by 0 bases, with 11 bases between the two germline ends. The CDR3 loop spans 14 amino acids. Germline CDR1 reads MDHEN; CDR2 reads SYDVKM.

The chain is built from TRBV28 and TRBJ2-3, with 7 bases that match TRBD1. Germline V gene lookup returns CDR1 MDHEN and CDR2 SYDVKM. The ends lost 4 bases at V and 4 bases at J; junction bases unmatched: 5. This CDR3 has 14 amino acids. The CDR3 sequence: CASSSGTVPDTQYF. As DNA, the CDR3 is TGTGCCAGCAGTTCCGGGACAGTGCCAGATACGCAGTATTTT.

The chain couples TRBV5-4 to TRBJ2-1; tentative D call: TRBD2 (6 bases). CDR1 is SGHNT, CDR2 YYREEE, per germline (reference sequence). The CDR3 is 15 residues long. Between the trimmed V and J ends, which lost 7 bases and 2 bases, there was a span of 16 bases. The CDR3 sequence is CASFPPGLAYNEQFF. CDR3 in DNA: TGTGCCAGCTTCCCCCCGGGACTCGCCTACAATGAGCAGTTCTTC.

The chain uses TRBV18 and TRBJ1-1; 9 nucleotides match TRBD1. V dropped 3 bases and J dropped 1; count of bases not matched to a gene: 3. The CDR3 totals 15 residues. CDR1 is KGHSH, CDR2 LQKENI, per germline. The CDR3 DNA reads TGTGCCAGCTCACCGGGGACAGGGAGGAACACTGAAGCTTTCTTT. Amino acid sequence: CASSPGTGRNTEAFF.

The V call is TRBV7-2, the J call TRBJ2-7; 9 positions agree with TRBD2. The CDR3 contains 16 residues. In germline, CDR1 is SGHTA, CDR2 FQGNSA. V lost 3 bases and J lost 4; bases outside the gene matches: 10. The CDR3 DNA reads TGTGCCAGCAGCTTGATAGGGGGCGGGGGGGCGTACGAGCAGTACTTC. It translates to CASSLIGGGGAYEQYF.

This clone has only a few counts. The CDR3 loop is CASSRGSNEQFF. CDR3 nucleotides: TGTGCCAGCAGCAGGGGCAGCAATGAGCAGTTCTTC. The chain carries TRBV9 and TRBJ2-1; D perhaps matches TRBD1 (5 bases). The CDR3 consists of 12 residues. Trimming cost V 4 bases and J 6 bases, with 8 bases left between them. CDR1 and CDR2 (germline): SGDLS, YYNGEE.

This chain links TRBV7-9 with TRBJ2-5, with D uncertain. V shed 0 bases and J shed 1 base, with 12 bases lying between them. The CDR3 covers 16 residues. Germline V gene sequence: CDR1 SEHNR, CDR2 FQNEAQ (reference sequence). CDR3 bases: TGTGCCAGCAGCTTAGCTTCAGTAGCAACCCAAGAGACCCAGTACTTC. It translates to CASSLASVATQETQYF.

This sequence joins TRBV28 and TRBJ2-1, with 8 nucleotides matching TRBD2. Germline lookup yields CDR1 MDHEN and CDR2 SYDVKM. CDR3 size: 16 residues. V was pared by 5 bases and J by 7 bases, with 13 bases of the junction left unmatched. CDR3 in DNA: TGTGCCAGCAGTCTCATCGGGGGGGCCTTTGGGAATGAGCAGTTCTTC. It translates to CASSLIGGAFGNEQFF.

V is TRBV30 and J is TRBJ2-7; 10 bases are a match to TRBD1. CDR3 size: 13 residues. Germline V gene lookup returns CDR1 GTSNPN and CDR2 SVGIG (reference sequence). V shed 4 bases and J 5 bases; nucleotides not matched to a gene: 5. CDR3 sequence reads: CAWTAGTGDEQYF. CDR3 DNA sequence: TGTGCCTGGACAGCCGGGACAGGGGACGAGCAGTACTTC.

Details on this clone: This sample includes further DNA sequences coding for the same CDR3. This rearrangement joins TRBV2 to TRBJ1-1; TRBD1 aligns across 9 bases. This CDR3 is 15 amino acids long. The germline CDR1 and CDR2 sequences are SNHLY and FYNNEI. J was trimmed by 1 base and V by 1 base; bases with no gene match: 1. The CDR3: CASSEGGQGNTEAFF. CDR3 sequence (DNA): TGTGCCAGCAGTGAAGGGGGACAGGGGAACACTGAAGCTTTCTTT.

The V gene is TRBV5-6, the J gene TRBJ2-1, with D unclear. Trimming took off 0 bases at V and 3 bases at J, with 4 bases between the two ends. The CDR3 spans 13 residues. Germline V gene lookup returns CDR1 SGHDT and CDR2 YYEEEE. DNA for the CDR3: TGTGCCAGCAGCTTGGGAGGCTACAATGAGCAGTTCTTC. Translated: CASSLGGYNEQFF.

The CDR3 spells CASSSDLGGLKNIQYF. The CDR3 DNA reads TGTGCCAGCAGTTCTGACCTCGGTGGACTAAAAAACATTCAGTACTTC. V is TRBV28 and J is TRBJ2-4; D is perhaps TRBD2 (6 bases). The CDR3 loop spans 16 amino acids. The V and J ends lost 4 bases and 4 bases respectively, with 17 bases between them. Germline V gene data show CDR1 as MDHEN and CDR2 as SYDVKM. Based on the CDR3 plus reference TRBV28 and TRBJ2-4, the full variable domain is DVKVTQSSRYLVKRTGEKVFLECVQDMDHENMFWYRQDPGLGLRLIYFSYDVKMKEKGDIPEGYSVSREKKERFSLILESASTNQTSMYLCASSSDLGGLKNIQYFGAGTRLSVL.

This chain links TRBV28 with TRBJ2-7, with 8 bases fitting TRBD1. Germline V gene lookup returns CDR1 MDHEN and CDR2 SYDVKM. V shed 5 bases and J 2 bases; nucleotides not matched to a gene: 11. There are 16 residues in the CDR3. The CDR3 spells CASSQTGTGITYEQYF. The DNA of the CDR3 is TGTGCCAGCAGTCAGACCGGGACAGGAATTACCTACGAGCAGTACTTC.

This chain connects TRBV10-3 to TRBJ2-2; 8 bases agree with TRBD2. Germline V CDR1 and CDR2: ENHRY, SYGVKD. V lost 4 bases to trimming and J lost 7 bases; unmatched junction nucleotides: 8. The CDR3 has 15 amino acids. The CDR3 region is CAISGGGRIDGELFF. As DNA, the CDR3 is TGTGCCATCAGTGGCGGCGGGAGGATAGACGGGGAGCTGTTTTTT.

The chain combines TRBV27 with TRBJ2-3; D may be TRBD2 (5 bases). Germline V lookup: CDR1 MNHEY, CDR2 SMNVEV (reference sequence). This CDR3 comprises 17 residues. The V and J ends lost 0 bases and 0 bases respectively, with 13 bases between them. CDR3 in amino acids: CASSLSPTRTSTDTQYF. The DNA for the CDR3 is TGTGCCAGCAGTTTATCACCCACGCGGACTAGCACAGATACGCAGTATTTT.

V gene TRBV28 combines with J gene TRBJ1-5; D remains unclear. This CDR3 is 14 amino acids long. Germline-derived CDR1 and CDR2 are MDHEN and SYDVKM. Trimming took 6 bases from V and 5 from J, leaving 14 bases between them. Here the CDR3 reads CASRQTTLYQPQHF. The CDR3 DNA reads TGTGCCAGCAGACAGACGACACTTTATCAGCCCCAGCATTTT.

V gene TRBV28 combines with J gene TRBJ2-7, with a tentative D call TRBD2 (7 bases). Trimming pared 1 base from V and 7 bases from J, leaving 14 bases between. The CDR3 is 14 residues long. CDR1 and CDR2 (germline): MDHEN, SYDVKM. The CDR3 reads CASSLLAGAVEQYF. The CDR3 DNA reads TGTGCCAGCAGTTTATTGGCGGGGGCTGTGGAGCAGTACTTC.